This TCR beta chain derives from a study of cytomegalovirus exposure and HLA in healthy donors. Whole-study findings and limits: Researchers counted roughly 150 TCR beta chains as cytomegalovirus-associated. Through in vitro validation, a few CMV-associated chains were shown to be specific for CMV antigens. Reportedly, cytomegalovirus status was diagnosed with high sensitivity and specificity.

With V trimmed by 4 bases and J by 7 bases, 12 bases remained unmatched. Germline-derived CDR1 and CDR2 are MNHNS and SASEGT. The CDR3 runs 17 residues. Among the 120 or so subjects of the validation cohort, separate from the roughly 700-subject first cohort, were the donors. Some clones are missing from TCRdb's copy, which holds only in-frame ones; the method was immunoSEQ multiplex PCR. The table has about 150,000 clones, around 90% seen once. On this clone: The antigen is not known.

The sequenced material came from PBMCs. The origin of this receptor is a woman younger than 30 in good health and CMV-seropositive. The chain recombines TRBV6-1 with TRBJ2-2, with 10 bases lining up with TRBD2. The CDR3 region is CASSAYRTSGGIGELFF. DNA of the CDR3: TGTGCCAGCAGTGCCTATCGGACTAGCGGAGGGATCGGGGAGCTGTTTTTT.